The 20 T cell receptor beta chains presented below share a single source sample, sequenced in a study of T-cell reconstitution after alpha-beta-depleted transplantation in children. Unique molecular identifiers were incorporated when the TCRbeta library was constructed. MiXCR, applied by TCRdb to the PCR reads, yields one record per CDR3 protein. The profile shows around 200,000 distinct CDR3 sequences, around 8.4% of them singletons. Sequenced here: PBMCs, mostly from graft donor cells, sampled 360 days after TCRalphabeta/CD19-depleted stem cell transplant. These receptors all come from a male patient aged 2 to 9 who had a stem cell transplant for acute myeloid leukemia, so the T cells may come from the graft donor.

This clonotype has a count of ten or more. The chain joins TRBV4-3 to TRBJ2-7; a possible D gene is TRBD2 (5 bases). CDR1 and CDR2 (germline): LGHNA, YSLEER. The CDR3 spans 14 residues. Trimming removed 0 bases from V and 3 bases from J, with 9 bases in between. The CDR3 DNA follows: TGCGCCAGCAGCCAAGATCCCGGGATCTACGAGCAGTACTTC. It yields the protein CASSQDPGIYEQYF.

The chain links TRBV12-3 or TRBV12-4 to TRBJ1-2; D possibly corresponds to TRBD1 (6 bases). V was cut by 2 bases and J by 4 bases, with 17 bases left in between. The CDR3 consists of 16 residues. In DNA, the CDR3 is TGTGCCAGCAGTTTACGGTTTGGCAGGGGCGGCTATGGCTACACCTTC. The encoded protein is CASSLRFGRGGYGYTF.

This clonotype has at least ten counts. This sequence joins TRBV12-3 or TRBV12-4 and TRBJ2-1; D is unclear. This CDR3 has 14 residues. V was shortened by 7 bases and J by 6 bases, with 16 bases between the two germline ends. This CDR3 reads CASTAAWQINEQFF. CDR3 nucleotides: TGTGCCAGCACCGCGGCTTGGCAGATCAATGAGCAGTTCTTC.

This clonotype was counted ten times or more. The chain links TRBV12-3 or TRBV12-4 to TRBJ1-2; possible D gene TRBD1, 6 bases. The CDR3 consists of 16 residues. Trimming left V 5 bases short and J 8 bases short, with 24 bases between. The CDR3 region is CASSVGEATGLEGYTF. The DNA for the CDR3 is TGTGCCAGCAGTGTAGGAGAGGCTACAGGGTTGGAAGGCTACACCTTC.

This chain links TRBV9 with TRBJ2-1, with a possible D match to TRBD2 (5 bases). This CDR3 is built from 15 residues. Trimming stripped 4 bases from V and 9 bases from J, with 20 bases between. Germline assignment: CDR1 SGDLS and CDR2 YYNGEE. The CDR3 DNA reads TGTGCCAGCAGCCCCCTCGAGCGGCCCTTGGGTGAGCAGTTCTTC. The encoded protein is CASSPLERPLGEQFF.

The chain couples TRBV20-1 to TRBJ2-3; unclear D gene. CDR1 is DFQATT, CDR2 SNEGSKA, per germline (reference sequence). Trimming cost V 3 bases and J 0 bases, with 13 bases left between them. CDR3 length equals 15 residues. The CDR3 here is CSASEVFPSTDTQYF. The CDR3 DNA is TGCAGTGCTAGTGAAGTTTTCCCTAGCACAGATACGCAGTATTTT.

A few counts support this clonotype. The V and J genes are TRBV6-2 or TRBV6-3 and TRBJ2-2; 7 bases are shared with TRBD2. V was pared by 2 bases and J by 4 bases, with 1 base of the junction left unmatched. CDR1 MNHEY and CDR2 SVGEGT come from the germline V gene. The CDR3 is made up of 14 amino acids. The DNA of the CDR3 is TGTGCCAGCAGTTACCGACTAGCCACCGGGGAGCTGTTTTTT. This sequence encodes CASSYRLATGELFF.

This clonotype showed up just a few times. The chain carries TRBV11-2 and TRBJ1-5, with D unclear. This CDR3 is 14 amino acids long. Trimming took off 1 base at V and 4 bases at J, with 8 bases between the two ends. The germline CDR1 and CDR2 sequences are SGHAT and FQNNGV. The CDR3 region is CASSLGPGNQPQHF. The CDR3 bases are TGTGCCAGCAGCTTAGGGCCGGGTAATCAGCCCCAGCATTTT.

The chain combines TRBV10-3 with TRBJ2-2; D gene unclear. The V and J ends lost 2 bases and 0 bases respectively, with 7 bases between them. Germline CDR1 and CDR2: ENHRY and SYGVKD. The CDR3 covers 15 residues. DNA for the CDR3: TGTGCCATCAGTGAGCGAGATACGAACACCGGGGAGCTGTTTTTT. Translated: CAISERDTNTGELFF.

Many counts were recorded for this clonotype. V and J are TRBV5-1 and TRBJ2-3, with D unresolved. CDR1 SGHRS and CDR2 YFSETQ come from the germline V gene. The CDR3 has 15 amino acids. The V gene lost 1 base and the J gene lost 2 bases, with 11 bases spanning the gap. The DNA for the CDR3 is TGCGCCAGCAGCTTGTCGGTCAGTTTCACAGATACGCAGTATTTT. Translation gives CASSLSVSFTDTQYF.

The rearrangement uses TRBV3-1 and TRBJ2-5; the D is unclear. The ends were cut back, 1 base at V and 5 bases at J, with 8 bases in the middle. Looked up from germline, CDR1 is LGHDT and CDR2 is YNNKEL (reference sequence). The CDR3 is 13 amino acids. The CDR3 protein is CASSQAPSETQYF. The CDR3 DNA follows: TGTGCCAGCAGCCAAGCTCCATCCGAGACCCAGTACTTC.

This clonotype was seen only a few times. The CDR3 loop is CASSLAMGDPQYV. The CDR3 coding sequence is TGCGCCAGCAGCTTGGCCATGGGAGATCCGCAGTACGTC. V usage is TRBV5-1 and J usage is TRBJ2-7, with D maybe TRBD2 (5 bases). The CDR3 is 13 residues long. V was trimmed by 0 bases and J by 9 bases, leaving 13 bases between them. Germline V gene sequence: CDR1 SGHRS, CDR2 YFSETQ.

The J gene is TRBJ2-3, the V gene TRBV9; 7 bases match TRBD1. V shed 0 bases, J shed 3 bases, and the junction held 1 base outside the gene matches. The CDR3 spans 14 residues. The germline gives CDR1 SGDLS, CDR2 YYNGEE. CDR3 in amino acids: CASSVGQGTDTQYF. The CDR3 coding sequence is TGTGCCAGCAGCGTAGGACAGGGAACAGATACGCAGTATTTT. Based on the CDR3 plus reference TRBV9 and TRBJ2-3, the full variable domain is DSGVTQTPKHLITATGQRVTLRCSPRSGDLSVYWYQQSLDQGLQFLIQYYNGEERAKGNILERFSAQQFPDLHSELNLSSLELGDSALYFCASSVGQGTDTQYFGPGTRLTVL.

This clonotype turned up a few times. V usage is TRBV20-1 and J usage is TRBJ2-7; no clear D. The CDR3 runs to 13 residues. Per the germline V gene, CDR1 is DFQATT and CDR2 is SNEGSKA (reference sequence). The ends were cut back, 5 bases at V and 6 bases at J, with 17 bases in the middle. CDR3 in DNA: TGCAGTGCTGGCCGGGCCCGCCCCTCCGAGCAGTACTTC. Translating gives CSAGRARPSEQYF.

This clonotype came up many times. The chain employs TRBV6-5 and TRBJ2-2; tentatively, D is TRBD1 (5 bases). CDR1 and CDR2 from the germline V gene are MNHEY and SVGAGI. The germline V and J ends were trimmed by 4 bases and 1 base, with 10 bases remaining between them. The CDR3 runs to 15 residues. The CDR3 sequence is CASSLGQGNTGELFF. In DNA form, the CDR3 reads TGTGCCAGCAGTTTGGGTCAGGGGAACACCGGGGAGCTGTTTTTT.

Turning to this clonotype: A much bigger clone sits one base away, suggesting this may be a read error. The genes are TRBV10-3 and TRBJ2-4, with D possibly being TRBD1 (5 bases). CDR1 and CDR2 (germline): ENHRY, SYGVKD. The CDR3 totals 15 residues. The CDR3 coding sequence is TGTGCCATCAGTCCACGTGGCCACCGGGTGGACATTCATTACTTC. It specifies CAISPRGHRVDIHYF.

This clonotype was counted at least ten times. The rearrangement joins TRBV24-1 to TRBJ2-1; no firm D call. Germline CDR1 and CDR2: KGHDR and SFDVKD. The CDR3 consists of 14 residues. V was trimmed by 3 bases and J by 3 bases, leaving 8 bases between them. The CDR3 protein is CATSDPPRYNEQFF. CDR3 DNA sequence: TGTGCCACCAGTGATCCCCCTCGCTACAATGAGCAGTTCTTC.

This clonotype was detected many times. The rearrangement joins TRBV10-2 to TRBJ2-1, with 14 bases identical to TRBD2. CDR1 and CDR2 (germline): WSHSY, SAAADI. V was pared by 6 bases and J by 9 bases, with 10 bases of the junction left unmatched. The CDR3 totals 16 residues. The CDR3: CASSERLAGGPGEQFF. For the CDR3, the DNA is TGCGCCAGCAGCGAAAGACTAGCGGGGGGGCCAGGTGAGCAGTTCTTC.

This clonotype has a count of ten or more. The chain has TRBV20-1 and TRBJ2-5; D is uncertain. The V end was cut by 4 bases, the J end by 5 bases, with 8 bases between. Germline-derived CDR1 and CDR2 are DFQATT and SNEGSKA (reference sequence). The CDR3 spans 11 residues. The CDR3 nucleotides are TGCAGTGCTACAGCGCCGGAGACCCAGTACTTC. Translated: CSATAPETQYF.

The V call is TRBV12-3 or TRBV12-4, the J call TRBJ2-2; weak D call: TRBD2 (6 bases). V lost 8 bases and J 4 bases, leaving 20 bases between the germline ends. CDR3 length equals 16 residues. Written as DNA, the CDR3 is TGTGCCAGCCGAGTGGGACTGACCCCGACCACCGGGGAGCTGTTTTTT. Encoded protein: CASRVGLTPTTGELFF.